These 16 T cell receptor beta chains originate from one sample sequenced in a study of neoadjuvant anti-PD-1 for oral cavity cancer. Assay: immunoSEQ multiplex PCR; the TCRdb copy retains only in-frame clones and omits some. The sample records about 79,000 clones, about 83% being singletons. The sequenced sample was PBMCs, obtained before nivolumab (anti-PD-1) treatment. All receptors come from a person aged 40 to 85 with oral cavity squamous cell carcinoma.

In DNA form, the CDR3 reads TGTGCCAGCAGTGAAGGGTGGATTATGACTAGCGGGGGCCGAGGGGAAGATACGCAGTATTTT. It yields the protein CASSEGWIMTSGGRGEDTQYF. This chain connects TRBV6-1 to TRBJ2-3, with 12 bases matching TRBD2. The CDR3 has 21 amino acids. Germline V CDR1 and CDR2: MNHNS, SASEGT. Losses at the gene ends were 1 base for V and 5 bases for J; bases not matched to a gene: 19.

This rearrangement joins TRBV19 to TRBJ2-1; 7 bases match TRBD2. Unmatched junction bases numbered 13, after V lost 10 bases and J lost 1 base. The CDR3 is 16 residues long. Per germline, CDR1 LNHDA and CDR2 SQIVND (reference sequence). Here the CDR3 DNA reads TGTGCCACCCAAACCCGCGGGAGTGTGTCCTACAATGAGCAGTTCTTC. Translating it yields CATQTRGSVSYNEQFF.

The V call is TRBV14, the J call TRBJ1-2; D unresolved. Germline V CDR1 and CDR2: SGHDN, FVKESK. This CDR3 is 13 amino acids long. Trimming cost V 2 bases and J 4 bases, with 8 bases left between them. Written as DNA, the CDR3 is TGTGCCAGCAGCCAATCCCATAGCTATGGCTACACCTTC. Its translation is CASSQSHSYGYTF.

This chain uses TRBV19 with TRBJ2-5; 7 positions agree with TRBD1. The CDR3 spans 12 residues. The V gene end was trimmed by 9 bases and the J gene end by 9 bases; junction bases not matched to a gene: 10. Germline V gene sequence: CDR1 LNHDA, CDR2 SQIVND (reference sequence). The CDR3, as DNA: TGTGCCAGCGGACAGGCCGGATTGGCCCAGTACTTC. Translation: CASGQAGLAQYF.

In DNA, the CDR3 is TGTGCCACCAGCAGGCGGGGGGGGCCGGAGACCCAGTACTTC. It specifies CATSRRGGPETQYF. V gene TRBV15 combines with J gene TRBJ2-5; 9 nucleotides match TRBD2. Germline trimming cut 3 bases from V and 5 bases from J; bases unmatched to any gene: 4. This CDR3 contains 14 residues. Looked up from germline, CDR1 is LNHNV and CDR2 is YYDKDF (reference sequence).

This chain joins TRBV6-6 and TRBJ1-2; D unresolved. This CDR3 contains 12 residues. V dropped 5 bases and J dropped 2 bases, with 6 bases sitting between them. CDR1 and CDR2 (germline): MNHNY, SVGAGI (reference sequence). The CDR3, as DNA: TGTGCCAGCAGTAACATGAACTATGGCTACACCTTC. Translation gives CASSNMNYGYTF.

The chain carries TRBV2 and TRBJ1-1; TRBD1 is a possible D gene (6 bases). Trimming removed 3 bases at V and 5 bases at J, with 13 bases between. Germline CDR1 is SNHLY and CDR2 is FYNNEI. This CDR3 spans 14 amino acids. The CDR3 region has the DNA TGTGCCAGCAGTGACCACCGGGGGCGTACTGAAGCTTTCTTT. Protein: CASSDHRGRTEAFF. The full variable domain, rest sourced from reference TRBV2 and TRBJ1-1, is EPEVTQTPSHQVTQMGQEVILRCVPISNHLYFYWYRQILGQKVEFLVSFYNNEISEKSEIFDDQFSVERPDGSNFTLKIRSTKLEDSAMYFCASSDHRGRTEAFFGQGTRLTVV.

This chain connects TRBV30 to TRBJ1-1; D possibly corresponds to TRBD1 (5 bases). The CDR3 is 13 amino acids. Germline V gene lookup returns CDR1 GTSNPN and CDR2 SVGIG (reference sequence). Trimming shortened V by 0 bases and J by 3 bases, and 8 bases separated the two germline ends. The CDR3, as DNA: TGTGCCTGGAGTGTACAGGACGACACTGAAGCTTTCTTT. It is translated as CAWSVQDDTEAFF.

This clone was seen only a few times. This rearrangement joins TRBV5-1 to TRBJ2-7, with 12 bases fitting TRBD2. Germline CDR1 SGHRS, CDR2 YFSETQ. The CDR3 runs 17 residues. J was trimmed by 0 bases and V by 4 bases; bases with no gene match: 8. The CDR3 sequence: CASSTGLAGLHSYEQYF. CDR3 nucleotide sequence: TGCGCCAGCAGCACGGGACTAGCGGGCCTCCACTCCTACGAGCAGTACTTC.

The chain employs TRBV5-5 and TRBJ2-7, with unresolved D. Trimming took 0 bases from V and 3 from J, leaving 7 bases between them. In germline, CDR1 is SGHKS, CDR2 YYEKEE (reference sequence). This CDR3 has 13 residues. In DNA form, the CDR3 reads TGTGCCAGCAGCTTGGGTTCTGTCTACGAGCAGTACTTC. Translated, it gives CASSLGSVYEQYF.

This chain uses TRBV1 with TRBJ2-2; whether TRBD1, the table's D call, matches the DNA was not checked. TRBV1 is reported as a pseudogene. The CDR3 runs 15 residues. DNA for the CDR3: TGCACCAGCAGCCAACTCACACAGGTCACCGGGGAGCTGTTTTTT. Its translation is CTSSQLTQVTGELFF.

J is TRBJ2-1 and V is TRBV5-1; the match to TRBD1 covers 8 bases. V shed 5 bases, J shed 8 bases, and the junction held 15 bases outside the gene matches. Germline loops: CDR1 SGHRS, CDR2 YFSETQ. This CDR3 is 16 amino acids long. The CDR3 coding sequence is TGCGCCAGCAGGCTCCGATCGCAGGGGGCATCTGATGAGCAGTTCTTC. It encodes CASRLRSQGASDEQFF.

The rearrangement joins TRBV7-9 to TRBJ2-5; TRBD2 agrees at 11 bases. Germline V gene data show CDR1 as SEHNR and CDR2 as FQNEAQ (reference sequence). There are 14 residues in the CDR3. V dropped 5 bases and J dropped 3; count of bases not matched to a gene: 2. CDR3 region: CASSPGLAEETQYF. CDR3 DNA: TGTGCCAGCAGCCCGGGACTAGCGGAAGAGACCCAGTACTTC.

This sequence joins TRBV5-1 and TRBJ2-3; 12 bases agree with TRBD1. The CDR3 is 15 amino acids. V lost 4 bases to trimming and J lost 3 bases; unmatched junction nucleotides: 3. From germline, CDR1 is SGHRS and CDR2 YFSETQ. Here the CDR3 reads CASSKGQGATDTQYF. For the CDR3, the DNA is TGCGCCAGCAGCAAGGGACAGGGGGCTACAGATACGCAGTATTTT.

The chain carries TRBV5-1 and TRBJ2-1; TRBD1 matches 9 bases. V trimming: 5 bases; J trimming: 9 bases; junction bases outside the gene matches: 12. The germline CDR1 and CDR2 sequences are SGHRS and YFSETQ. The CDR3 contains 15 residues. Written as DNA, the CDR3 is TGCGCCAGCAGGACCCGGGACAGGGAAGGCGGTGAGCAGTTCTTC. This sequence encodes CASRTRDREGGEQFF.

This clone was observed a single time. The chain carries TRBV11-1 and TRBJ2-3; a weak D match, TRBD1 (5 bases). Germline CDR1 SGHAT, CDR2 FQDESV (reference sequence). Between the trimmed V and J ends, which lost 1 base and 3 bases, there was a span of 14 bases. The CDR3 runs 16 residues. CDR3 in DNA: TGTGCCAGCAGCTTAGGTGGTACAGGTACTACAGATACGCAGTATTTT. Protein sequence: CASSLGGTGTTDTQYF.